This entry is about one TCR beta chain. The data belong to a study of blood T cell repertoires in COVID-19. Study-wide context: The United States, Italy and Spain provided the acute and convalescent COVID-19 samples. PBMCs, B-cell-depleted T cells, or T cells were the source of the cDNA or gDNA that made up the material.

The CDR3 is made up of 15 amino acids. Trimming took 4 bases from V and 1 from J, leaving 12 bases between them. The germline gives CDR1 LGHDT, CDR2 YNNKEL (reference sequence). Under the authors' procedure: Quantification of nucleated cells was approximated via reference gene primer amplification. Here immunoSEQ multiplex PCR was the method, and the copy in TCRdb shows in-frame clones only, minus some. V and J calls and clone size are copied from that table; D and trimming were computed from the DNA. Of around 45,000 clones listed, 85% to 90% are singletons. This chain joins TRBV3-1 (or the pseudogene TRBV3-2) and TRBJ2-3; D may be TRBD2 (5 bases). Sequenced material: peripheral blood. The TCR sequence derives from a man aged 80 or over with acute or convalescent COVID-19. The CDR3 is CASSLGWGGTDTQYF. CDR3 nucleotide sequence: TGTGCCAGCAGCCTAGGGTGGGGAGGCACAGATACGCAGTATTTT.